A selection of T cell receptor beta chains follows, all from one sample in a study of T-cell memory formation after mild COVID-19. Each CDR3 protein is one row after TCRdb ran MiXCR on the 5' RACE reads. This table has roughly 350,000 distinct CDR3 sequences, around 27% appearing once. The sample comprised PBMCs or a T cell subset sorted from them (not recorded which). The receptors were gathered from an adult woman who had mild COVID-19 (a few samples of this study predate the infection). Cell type and time point are not known. Both conserved end residues are part of each CDR3. Fields, in order: D gene, V gene, J gene, clone size, CDR3 DNA, CDR3 protein. A D gene is named only where the DNA matches it firmly. Not every row has a clone size; where given, it reads once, few, many or a size class.

>-|TRBV27|TRBJ1-1|few
TGTGCCAGCAGTCTACGGGTCTACACTGAAGCTTTCTTT
CASSLRVYTEAFF
>TRBD2|TRBV9|TRBJ2-7|-
TGTGCCAGCAGCACCACTAGCGGGGGGTACGAGCAGTACTTC
CASSTTSGGYEQYF
>-|TRBV7-9|TRBJ2-7|-
TGTGCCAGCAGCGTGAGGGACAACTCCTACGAGCAGTACTTC
CASSVRDNSYEQYF
>-|TRBV7-2|TRBJ2-3|few
TGTGCCAGCAGCTTCTCGTGGAGGGTTCGCGGCACAGATACGCAGTATTTT
CASSFSWRVRGTDTQYF
>-|TRBV2|TRBJ2-2|-
TGTGCCAGCAATGGACCCCCGAGTCGGACCGGGGAGCTGTTTTTT
CASNGPPSRTGELFF
>-|TRBV14|TRBJ2-2|many
TGTGCCAGCAGCCAAGTTTCCGTGACCGGGGAGCTGTTTTTT
CASSQVSVTGELFF
>-|TRBV30|TRBJ1-1|few
TGTGCCTGGAGTGTGGCGAGTGAAGCTTTCTTT
CAWSVASEAFF
>-|TRBV29-1|TRBJ2-3|-
TGCAGCGTTGAACCATTCCGACAAGCCGTCACAGATACGCAGTATTTT
CSVEPFRQAVTDTQYF
>-|TRBV27|TRBJ2-2|-
TGTGCCAGCGGCCCCCGGGGTGTGGGTGCCGGGGAGCTGTTTTTT
CASGPRGVGAGELFF
>TRBD1|TRBV7-9|TRBJ1-4|few
TGTGCCAGCAGCTTTTCGGGACAGCCAAGTGAAAAACTGTTTTTT
CASSFSGQPSEKLFF
>TRBD1|TRBV5-1|TRBJ2-7|few
TGCGCCAGCAGCCAGGGGGCGGCGGGATCCTACGAGCAGTACTTC
CASSQGAAGSYEQYF
>TRBD1|TRBV5-1|TRBJ1-1|-
TGCGCCAGCAGCCCCCTCGGACAGGGGAACACTGAAGCTTTCTTT
CASSPLGQGNTEAFF
>TRBD1|TRBV4-1|TRBJ2-5|few
TGCGCCAGCAGCCAAGTCCCGACAGGGAAGGGCAAGACCCAGTACTTC
CASSQVPTGKGKTQYF
>-|TRBV5-1|TRBJ2-5|many
TGCGCCAGCAGCTTGGCCCTGGGTGGAGAGACCCAGTACTTC
CASSLALGGETQYF
>-|TRBV5-6|TRBJ2-3|few
TGTGCCAGCAGCAGCGTTCCAGATACGCAGTATTTT
CASSSVPDTQYF
>-|TRBV4-1|TRBJ1-1|few
TGCGCCAGCAGCGCCCGGACAGCCCCTATGGCTTACCCTGAAGCTTTCTTT
CASSARTAPMAYPEAFF
>TRBD1|TRBV10-3|TRBJ1-1|many
TGTGCCATCAGTGAGGACAGGGGGCATGGGAACACTGAAGCTTTCTTT
CAISEDRGHGNTEAFF
>-|TRBV5-1|TRBJ1-5|few
TGCGCCAGCAGCTTGGAGCCGGGCGGGAATCAGCCCCAGCATTTT
CASSLEPGGNQPQHF
>TRBD1|TRBV20-1|TRBJ1-5|few
TGCAGTGCTAGAGCAGGGGGCGGCAATCAGCCCCAGCATTTT
CSARAGGGNQPQHF
>-|TRBV29-1|TRBJ1-2|-
TGCAGCGTTGCGAAGGGCACAACTAACTATGGCTACACCTTC
CSVAKGTTNYGYTF
>-|TRBV20-1|TRBJ2-1|-
TGCAGTGCTAGAGATCGGGGACTCTACAATGAGCAGTTCTTC
CSARDRGLYNEQFF
>-|TRBV4-1|TRBJ2-1|few
TGCGCCAGCAGCCAAAGGGATGTAAATACGTGGAATGAGCAGTTCTTC
CASSQRDVNTWNEQFF
>TRBD1|TRBV30|TRBJ1-2|-
TGTGCCTGGAGTATGACCGGGACAGGGGTTAACTATGGCTACACCTTC
CAWSMTGTGVNYGYTF
>TRBD2|TRBV5-4|TRBJ2-1|many
TGTGCCAGCAGGCCTGGACTAGAGGTCTACAATGAGCAGTTCTTC
CASRPGLEVYNEQFF
>-|TRBV20-1|TRBJ1-1|-
TGCAGGGCTGCGGACCTAGAAGCTTTCTTT
CRAADLEAFF
>-|TRBV5-1|TRBJ2-7|-
TGCGCCAGCAGCTTCGGACGGGGTCCCTACGAGCAGTACTTC
CASSFGRGPYEQYF
>-|TRBV4-3|TRBJ1-6|-
TGCGCCAGCAGCTCCGAAGACCGTAATTCACCCCTCCACTTT
CASSSEDRNSPLHF
>-|TRBV2|TRBJ2-1|-
TGTGCCAGCAGTGTTGATGAGGGGTACAATGAGCAGTTCTTC
CASSVDEGYNEQFF
>TRBD2|TRBV20-1|TRBJ2-3|few
TGCAGTGCTAGAGACCCGGGACTAGCGGGATCAAGAGATACGCAGTATTTT
CSARDPGLAGSRDTQYF
>-|TRBV6-4|TRBJ2-1|-
TGTGCCAGCAAAGCGGAATTCGGCTACAATGAGCAGTTCTTC
CASKAEFGYNEQFF
>TRBD1|TRBV7-8|TRBJ2-7|few
TGTGCCAGCAGCTTAGCTGGGACAGGGAAGCGGTACGAGCAGTACTTC
CASSLAGTGKRYEQYF
>TRBD2|TRBV3-1|TRBJ2-1|-
TGTGCCAGCAGCCAAGGGATTTCTGTGGGGGGGTGGAATGAGCAGTTCTTC
CASSQGISVGGWNEQFF
>TRBD1|TRBV5-1|TRBJ2-3|once
TGCGCCAGCAACCCGGGACAGGGCCTAAGGGATACGCAGTATTTT
CASNPGQGLRDTQYF
>-|TRBV15|TRBJ2-7|-
TGTGCCACCAGCAGAGATACCTACCACGAGCAGTACTTC
CATSRDTYHEQYF
>TRBD2|TRBV6-2/TRBV6-3|TRBJ2-7|-
TGTGCCAGCAGTTCGACGACTAGCGGGAGCTACGAGCAGTACTTC
CASSSTTSGSYEQYF
>TRBD2|TRBV4-3|TRBJ2-7|-
TGCGCCAGCAGCCCCGAAGCCCGGCTAGCGGGCTTCTCCTACGAGCAGTACTTC
CASSPEARLAGFSYEQYF
>TRBD2|TRBV30|TRBJ2-1|few
TGTGCCTGGAGTGTACGCGCGGGGGGCTCCTACAATGAGCAGTTCTTC
CAWSVRAGGSYNEQFF
>-|TRBV5-1|TRBJ2-7|-
TGCGCCAGCAGCCCCTCGGGAGATCCCTCCTACGAGCAGTACTTC
CASSPSGDPSYEQYF
>-|TRBV19|TRBJ2-7|-
TGTGCCAGACAACGCTCGCTAACGCAACGGCCTCGGTACGAGCAGTACTTC
CARQRSLTQRPRYEQYF
>-|TRBV18|TRBJ1-1|-
TGTGCCAGCTCAGGGCAGCAGAACACTGAAGCTTTCTTT
CASSGQQNTEAFF
>-|TRBV7-9|TRBJ1-4|-
TGTGCCAGCAGCTTAGAGAGAGAAAAACTGTTTTTT
CASSLEREKLFF